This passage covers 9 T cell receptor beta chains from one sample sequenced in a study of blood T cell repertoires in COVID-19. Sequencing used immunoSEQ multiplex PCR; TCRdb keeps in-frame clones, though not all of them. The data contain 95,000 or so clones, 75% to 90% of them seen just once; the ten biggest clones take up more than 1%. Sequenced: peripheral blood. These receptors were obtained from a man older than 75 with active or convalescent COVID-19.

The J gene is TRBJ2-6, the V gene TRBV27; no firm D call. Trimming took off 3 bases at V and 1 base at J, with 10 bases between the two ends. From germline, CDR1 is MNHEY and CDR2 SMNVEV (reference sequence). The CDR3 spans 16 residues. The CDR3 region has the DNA TGTGCCAGCAGTTTGCAGTCACAATCTGGGGCCAACGTCCTGACTTTC. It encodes CASSLQSQSGANVLTF.

The CDR3 reads CASSVQGLAGYNEQFF. The CDR3 coding sequence is TGTGCCAGCAGCGTGCAGGGACTAGCGGGTTACAATGAGCAGTTCTTC. This chain links TRBV9 with TRBJ2-1; 12 nucleotides line up with TRBD2. J was trimmed by 4 bases and V by 2 bases; bases with no gene match: 4. The CDR3 extends over 16 amino acids. Germline V gene sequence: CDR1 SGDLS, CDR2 YYNGEE. Full variable domain (rest looked up from reference TRBV9 and TRBJ2-1): DSGVTQTPKHLITATGQRVTLRCSPRSGDLSVYWYQQSLDQGLQFLIQYYNGEERAKGNILERFSAQQFPDLHSELNLSSLELGDSALYFCASSVQGLAGYNEQFFGPGTRLTVL.

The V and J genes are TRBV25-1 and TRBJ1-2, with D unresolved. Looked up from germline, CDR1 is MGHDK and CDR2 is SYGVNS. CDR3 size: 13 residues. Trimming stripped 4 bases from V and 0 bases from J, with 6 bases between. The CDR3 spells CASSAVANYGYTF. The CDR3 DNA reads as TGTGCCAGCAGTGCTGTAGCTAACTATGGCTACACCTTC.

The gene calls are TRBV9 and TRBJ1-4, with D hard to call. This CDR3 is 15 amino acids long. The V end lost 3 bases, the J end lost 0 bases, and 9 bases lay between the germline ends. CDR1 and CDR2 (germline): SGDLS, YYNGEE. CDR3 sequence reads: CASSERAATNEKLFF. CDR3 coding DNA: TGTGCCAGCAGCGAGAGGGCCGCAACTAATGAAAAACTGTTTTTT.

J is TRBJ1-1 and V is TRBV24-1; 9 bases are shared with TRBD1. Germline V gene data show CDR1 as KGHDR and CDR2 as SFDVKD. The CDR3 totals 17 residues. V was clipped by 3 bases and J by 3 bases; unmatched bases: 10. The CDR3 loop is CATSDQGQGWEDTEAFF. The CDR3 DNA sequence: TGTGCCACCAGTGATCAGGGACAGGGTTGGGAAGACACTGAAGCTTTCTTT.

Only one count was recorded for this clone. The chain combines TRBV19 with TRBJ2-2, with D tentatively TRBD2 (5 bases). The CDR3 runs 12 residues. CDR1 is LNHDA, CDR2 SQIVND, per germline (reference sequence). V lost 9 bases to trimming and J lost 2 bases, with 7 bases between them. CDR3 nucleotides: TGTGCCAGCGGGGAAAACACCGGGGAGCTGTTTTTT. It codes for CASGENTGELFF.

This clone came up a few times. CDR3 sequence: CASSSPRAGRGEKLFF. As DNA, the CDR3 is TGTGCCAGCAGCTCCCCCCGGGCGGGGCGAGGTGAAAAACTGTTTTTT. The chain has TRBV7-8 and TRBJ1-4, with a weak D call TRBD1 (5 bases). Trimming took off 4 bases at V and 7 bases at J, with 19 bases between the two ends. The CDR3 loop spans 16 amino acids. From germline, CDR1 is SGHVS and CDR2 FQNEAQ.

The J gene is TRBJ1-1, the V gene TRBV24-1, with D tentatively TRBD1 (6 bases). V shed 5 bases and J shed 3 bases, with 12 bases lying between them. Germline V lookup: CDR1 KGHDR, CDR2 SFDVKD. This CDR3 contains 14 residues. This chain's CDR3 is CATSAGGLYTEAFF. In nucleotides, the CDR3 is TGTGCCACCAGTGCGGGGGGGCTGTACACTGAAGCTTTCTTT.

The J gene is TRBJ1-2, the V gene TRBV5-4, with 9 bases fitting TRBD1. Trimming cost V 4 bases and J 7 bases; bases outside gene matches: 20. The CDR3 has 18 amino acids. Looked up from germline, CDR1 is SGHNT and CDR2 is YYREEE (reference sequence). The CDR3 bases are TGTGCCAGCAGCCGCTCAGGACAGGGGAGTCTGAGGGACGGTGGCTACACCTTC. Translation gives CASSRSGQGSLRDGGYTF.